The TCR delta chain under discussion was sequenced for a study of gamma-delta T cells after stem cell transplantation (dated by TCRdb to 2016 to 2017). Library generation was performed with RT-PCR. The sample was run on an Illumina MiSeq. TCRdb called clones anew from the public reads via CATT; matching DNA rows were later pooled. In all, the sample holds about 1,300 delta-chain clones, and over 4.5% of those were seen once. The ten largest clones add up to roughly 20% of the sample. This clone was seen only a few times. Its antigen has not been determined. A read error may explain this, as a much larger clone is one base away. Distinct nucleotide sequences in the sample also encode this CDR3. According to the germline V gene, CDR1 reads TSWWSYY and CDR2 reads QGS. The CDR3 goes from the cysteine to the phenylalanine over 19 residues. CDR3 DNA is the only sequence kept; it has 57 bases, read in frame from the first base. Trimming costs V 1 base and J 5 bases, and their ends lie 26 bases apart.

The sample consisted of gamma-delta T cells. This clonotype originated in a human donor. It is not recorded whose cells these are; they may come from a transplant donor. The chain joins TRDV1 to TRDJ1; the D gene is not confidently resolved. The nucleotide sequence reads TGTGCTCTTGGGGAACAATGCAGCGGTTCTACGTTGAGTGGGGATAAACTCATCTTT. Its translation reads: CALGEQCSGSTLSGDKLIF.